The entry below describes one T cell receptor beta chain. Its antigen is currently unknown. This sample stems from a study of cytomegalovirus exposure and HLA in healthy donors. The wider study: An earlier analysis found under 130 million unique TCR beta sequences from around 180 million T cells.

PCR amplification relied on 60 Vbeta primers (plus 13 Jbeta primers). Sequencing used immunoSEQ multiplex PCR; TCRdb keeps in-frame clones, though not all of them. This sample has fewer than 200,000 clones; 82% occur once, and the top ten carry about 0.89%. Study outcomes and limitations: Presence/absence analyses supposed approximately even sequencing depth among donors. Looking again later, the authors saw that most CMV-associated TCR beta chains seemed HLA-restricted. Rare TCR sequences predominated, though certain public TCRs were found in many donors.

Input material: PBMCs. This clonotype originated in a girl aged 2-9 years in good health and CMV-seropositive.

For the CDR3, the DNA is TGCGCCAGCAGCCAACCCAGCAGGGGAATGAACACTGAAGCTTTCTTT. Translation gives CASSQPSRGMNTEAFF. The chain has TRBV4-1 and TRBJ1-1, with TRBD1 as a possible D gene (6 bases). CDR3 length equals 16 residues. V lost 2 bases and J 0 bases, leaving 13 bases between the germline ends. CDR1 is MGHRA and CDR2 is YSYEKL in the germline V gene.